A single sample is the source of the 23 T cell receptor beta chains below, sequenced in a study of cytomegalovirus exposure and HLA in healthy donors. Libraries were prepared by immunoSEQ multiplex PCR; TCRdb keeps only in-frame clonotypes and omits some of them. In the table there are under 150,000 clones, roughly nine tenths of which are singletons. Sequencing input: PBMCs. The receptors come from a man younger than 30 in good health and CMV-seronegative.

The CDR3 nucleotides read TGCGCCAGCAGCTTCAGTTTCCAAAAACGCGGGAGGGCCGTAACCGGGGAGCTGTTTTTT. Protein product: CASSFSFQKRGRAVTGELFF. The rearrangement uses TRBV5-1 and TRBJ2-2, with 9 bases fitting TRBD2. V shed 2 bases, J shed 5 bases, and the junction held 19 bases outside the gene matches. Looked up from germline, CDR1 is SGHRS and CDR2 is YFSETQ. The CDR3 length is 20 residues.

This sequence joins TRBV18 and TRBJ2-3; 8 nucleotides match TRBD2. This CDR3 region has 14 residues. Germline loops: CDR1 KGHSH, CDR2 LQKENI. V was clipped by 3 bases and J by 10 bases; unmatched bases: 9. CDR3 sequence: CASSPGGLVRAQYF. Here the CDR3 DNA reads TGTGCCAGCTCACCCGGGGGACTAGTGAGGGCGCAGTATTTT.

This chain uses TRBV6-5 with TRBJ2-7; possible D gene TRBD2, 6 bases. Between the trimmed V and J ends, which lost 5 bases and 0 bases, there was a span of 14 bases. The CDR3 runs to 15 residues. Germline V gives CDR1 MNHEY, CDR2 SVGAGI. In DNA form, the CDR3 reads TGTGCCAGCAGTAAATCGGACGGGAGCTCCTACGAGCAGTACGTC. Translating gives CASSKSDGSSYEQYV.

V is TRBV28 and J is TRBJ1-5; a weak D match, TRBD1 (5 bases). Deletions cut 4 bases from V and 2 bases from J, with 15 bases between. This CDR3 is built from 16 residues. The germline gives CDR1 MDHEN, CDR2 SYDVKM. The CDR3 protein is CASSSHRATGNQPQHF. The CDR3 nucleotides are TGTGCCAGCAGTTCACACCGTGCGACAGGCAATCAGCCCCAGCATTTT.

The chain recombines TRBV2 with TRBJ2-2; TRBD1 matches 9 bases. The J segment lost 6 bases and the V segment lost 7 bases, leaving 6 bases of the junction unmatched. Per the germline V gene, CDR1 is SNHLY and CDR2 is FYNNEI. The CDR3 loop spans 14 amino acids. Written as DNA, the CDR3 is TGTGCCAGCACACAGGGGGCTAGGTCCGGGGAGCTGTTTTTT. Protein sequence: CASTQGARSGELFF. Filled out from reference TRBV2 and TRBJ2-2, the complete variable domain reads EPEVTQTPSHQVTQMGQEVILRCVPISNHLYFYWYRQILGQKVEFLVSFYNNEISEKSEIFDDQFSVERPDGSNFTLKIRSTKLEDSAMYFCASTQGARSGELFFGEGSRLTVL.

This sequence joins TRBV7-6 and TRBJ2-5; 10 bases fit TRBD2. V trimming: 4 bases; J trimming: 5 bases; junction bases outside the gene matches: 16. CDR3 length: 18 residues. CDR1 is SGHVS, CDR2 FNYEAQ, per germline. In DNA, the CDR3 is TGTGCCAGCAGCTCTCTGGGAAATAGCGGGAGGCCGGGGGAGACCCAGTACTTC. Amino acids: CASSSLGNSGRPGETQYF.

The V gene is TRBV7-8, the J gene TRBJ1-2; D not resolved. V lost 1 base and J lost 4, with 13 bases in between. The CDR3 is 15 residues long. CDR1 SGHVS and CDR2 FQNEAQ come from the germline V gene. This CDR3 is CASSLEWSDSYGYTF. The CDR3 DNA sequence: TGTGCCAGCAGCTTAGAGTGGTCAGACTCCTATGGCTACACCTTC.

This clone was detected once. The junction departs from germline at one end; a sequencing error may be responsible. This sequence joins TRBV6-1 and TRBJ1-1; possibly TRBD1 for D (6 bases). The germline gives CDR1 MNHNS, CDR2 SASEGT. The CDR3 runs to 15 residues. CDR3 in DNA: TGTGCCAGCAGTAAAGCGGCGGGGGCGGACACTGAAGCTTTCTTT. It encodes CASSKAAGADTEAFF.

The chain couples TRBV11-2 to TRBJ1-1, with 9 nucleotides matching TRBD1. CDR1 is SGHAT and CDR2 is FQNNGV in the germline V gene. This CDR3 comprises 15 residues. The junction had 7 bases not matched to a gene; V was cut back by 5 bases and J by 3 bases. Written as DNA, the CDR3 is TGTGCCAGCAGCGGCCAACAGGGGGCGCACACTGAAGCTTTCTTT. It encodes CASSGQQGAHTEAFF.

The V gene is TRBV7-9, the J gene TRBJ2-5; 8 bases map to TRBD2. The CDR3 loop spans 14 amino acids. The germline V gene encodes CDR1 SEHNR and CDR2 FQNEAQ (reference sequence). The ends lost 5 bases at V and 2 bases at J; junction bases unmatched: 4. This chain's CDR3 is CASSQLAGQETQYF. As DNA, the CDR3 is TGTGCCAGCAGCCAATTAGCGGGACAAGAGACCCAGTACTTC.

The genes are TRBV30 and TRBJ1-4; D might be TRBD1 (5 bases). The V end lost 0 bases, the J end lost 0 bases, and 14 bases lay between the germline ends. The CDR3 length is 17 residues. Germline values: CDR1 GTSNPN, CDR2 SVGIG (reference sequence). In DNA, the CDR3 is TGTGCCTGGAGTGTACTTGGCAGGGCTGCAACTAATGAAAAACTGTTTTTT. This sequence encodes CAWSVLGRAATNEKLFF. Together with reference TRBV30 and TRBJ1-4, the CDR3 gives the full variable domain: SQTIHQWPATLVQPVGSPLSLECTVEGTSNPNLYWYRQAAGRGLQLLFYSVGIGQISSEVPQNLSASRPQDRQFILSSKKLLLSDSGFYLCAWSVLGRAATNEKLFFGSGTQLSVL.

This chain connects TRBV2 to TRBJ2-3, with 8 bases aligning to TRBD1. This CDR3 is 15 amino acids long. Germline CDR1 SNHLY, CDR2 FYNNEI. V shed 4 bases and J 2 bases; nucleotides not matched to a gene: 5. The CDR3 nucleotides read TGTGCCAGCAGTGTGGACAGGGCCAACACAGATACGCAGTATTTT. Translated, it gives CASSVDRANTDTQYF. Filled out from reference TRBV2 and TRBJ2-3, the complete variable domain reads EPEVTQTPSHQVTQMGQEVILRCVPISNHLYFYWYRQILGQKVEFLVSFYNNEISEKSEIFDDQFSVERPDGSNFTLKIRSTKLEDSAMYFCASSVDRANTDTQYFGPGTRLTVL.

As DNA, the CDR3 is TGTGCCAGCAGTCGCCCTAGCGGGAATCTAAATGAGCAGTTCTTC. It yields the protein CASSRPSGNLNEQFF. The chain recombines TRBV25-1 with TRBJ2-1; 9 nucleotides line up with TRBD2. Trimming cost V 5 bases and J 7 bases; bases outside gene matches: 9. The CDR3 has 15 residues. Germline V gene data show CDR1 as MGHDK and CDR2 as SYGVNS.

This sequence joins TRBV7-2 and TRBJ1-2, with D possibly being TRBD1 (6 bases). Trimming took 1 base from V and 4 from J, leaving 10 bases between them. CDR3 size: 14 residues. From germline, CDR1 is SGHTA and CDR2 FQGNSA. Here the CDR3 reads CASSLEDSSYGYTF. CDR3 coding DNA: TGTGCCAGCAGCTTAGAGGACAGTTCCTATGGCTACACCTTC.

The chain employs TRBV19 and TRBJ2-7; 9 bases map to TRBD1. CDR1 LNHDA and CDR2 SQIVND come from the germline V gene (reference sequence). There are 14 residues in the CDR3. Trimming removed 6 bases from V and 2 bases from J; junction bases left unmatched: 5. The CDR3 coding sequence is TGTGCCAGTAGCAAGACAGGGGGAACCTACGAGCAGTACTTC. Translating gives CASSKTGGTYEQYF.

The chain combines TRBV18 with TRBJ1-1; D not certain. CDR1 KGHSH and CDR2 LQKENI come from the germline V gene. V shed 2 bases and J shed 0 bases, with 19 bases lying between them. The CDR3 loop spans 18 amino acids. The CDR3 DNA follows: TGTGCCAGCTCACCAAACACTATACTGGCCAGTGTGAACACTGAAGCTTTCTTT. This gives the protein CASSPNTILASVNTEAFF. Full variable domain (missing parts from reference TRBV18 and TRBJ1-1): NAGVMQNPRHLVRRRGQEARLRCSPMKGHSHVYWYRQLPEEGLKFMVYLQKENIIDESGMPKERFSAEFPKEGPSILRIQQVVRGDSAAYFCASSPNTILASVNTEAFFGQGTRLTVV.

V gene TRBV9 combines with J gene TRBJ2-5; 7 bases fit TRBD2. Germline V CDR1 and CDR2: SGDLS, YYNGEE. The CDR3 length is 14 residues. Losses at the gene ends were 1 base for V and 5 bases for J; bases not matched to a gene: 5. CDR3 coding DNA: TGTGCCAGCAGCGTAACCGCGGGGGTGGAGACCCAGTACTTC. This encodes CASSVTAGVETQYF.

The CDR3 DNA sequence: TGTGCCAGCAGCTTAATCTTAGTTGCCCTCAACTATGGCTACACCTTC. Translation gives CASSLILVALNYGYTF. V and J are TRBV7-2 and TRBJ1-2; the D is unclear. This CDR3 contains 16 residues. CDR1 is SGHTA and CDR2 is FQGNSA in the germline V gene. V was clipped by 2 bases and J by 2 bases, with 15 bases between them. The complete variable domain, with remaining parts taken from reference TRBV7-2 and TRBJ1-2, reads GAGVSQSPSNKVTEKGKDVELRCDPISGHTALYWYRQSLGQGLEFLIYFQGNSAPDKSGLPSDRFSAERTGGSVSTLTIQRTQQEDSAVYLCASSLILVALNYGYTFGSGTRLTVV.

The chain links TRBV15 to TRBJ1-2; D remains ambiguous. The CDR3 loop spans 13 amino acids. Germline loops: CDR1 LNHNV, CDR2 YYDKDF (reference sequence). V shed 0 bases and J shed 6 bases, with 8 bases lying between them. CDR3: CATSRDLGDGYTF. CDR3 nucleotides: TGTGCCACCAGCAGAGATCTCGGAGATGGCTACACCTTC.

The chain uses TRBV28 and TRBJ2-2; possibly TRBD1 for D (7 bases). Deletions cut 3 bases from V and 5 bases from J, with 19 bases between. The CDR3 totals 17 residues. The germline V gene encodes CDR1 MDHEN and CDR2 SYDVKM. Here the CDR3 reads CASSFYRGTVGTGELFF. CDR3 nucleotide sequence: TGTGCCAGCAGTTTCTATCGGGGGACAGTAGGGACCGGGGAGCTGTTTTTT.

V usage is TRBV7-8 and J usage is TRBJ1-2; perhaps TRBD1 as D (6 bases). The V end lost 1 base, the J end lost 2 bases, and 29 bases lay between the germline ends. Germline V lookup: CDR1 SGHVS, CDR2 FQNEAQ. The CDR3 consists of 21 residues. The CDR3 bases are TGTGCCAGCAGCTTAGTCCCGCCCCCGACAGGTGCCCGTCGCCCAAACTATGGCTACACCTTC. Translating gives CASSLVPPPTGARRPNYGYTF.

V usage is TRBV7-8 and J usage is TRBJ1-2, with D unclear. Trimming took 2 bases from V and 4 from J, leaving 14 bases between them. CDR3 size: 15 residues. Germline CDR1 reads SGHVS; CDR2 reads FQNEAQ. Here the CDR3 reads CASSLTDTTRYGYTF. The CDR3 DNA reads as TGTGCCAGCAGCTTAACCGACACCACTCGCTATGGCTACACCTTC.

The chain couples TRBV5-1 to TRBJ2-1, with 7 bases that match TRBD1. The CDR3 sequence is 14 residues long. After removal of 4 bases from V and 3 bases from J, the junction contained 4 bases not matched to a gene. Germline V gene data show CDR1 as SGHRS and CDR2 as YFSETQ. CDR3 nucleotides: TGCGCCAGCAGCCCGGGACAGAGCTACAATGAGCAGTTCTTC. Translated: CASSPGQSYNEQFF.